This entry features one T cell receptor beta chain sequence. This clonotype occurred many times. The record has no base qualities; no much larger clone is one base away. The CDR3, from cysteine to phenylalanine, totals 18 residues. Only the CDR3 part of the read is kept: 54 bases, read in frame from the first base. CDR1 and CDR2 (LGHNA, YSLEER) derive from the germline V gene. The germline V end is reduced by 0 bases and the J end by 12 bases; junction bases left unmatched: 19. These data belong to a study of T cells after yellow fever vaccination (dated by TCRdb to about 2019). Describing the broader study: Memory subsets (EM, EMRA, CM and Tscm) were sorted on a BD FACS Aria III using CD3, CD45RA, CCR7 and CD95 staining. Libraries from fractions with low cell numbers were prepared with the SMART-Seq v4 Ultra Low Input RNA kit. Bulk TCR alpha and beta repertoires were sequenced longitudinally to track T-cell clones before and after primary and booster YFV17D yellow fever vaccination. Two healthy male donors, one aged 18 to 30 and one aged 30 to 40 years, made up the cohort. Blood was collected at multiple timepoints before and after primary and secondary immunization, and bulk PBMC replicates and cell subsets were isolated. Sorting of memory subsets took place on days 0, 15 and 45 and at 18 months after primary vaccination, as well as on days 0, 15 and 45 after the 30-year booster. The research as a whole found: The secondary T-cell response was found to be weaker but faster than the primary response, with a peak reached on day 5 rather than on day 15. On day 0, almost all vaccine-responding clonotypes were below detection in the sorted memory subsets. Only two donors were included in the study, so the extent to which the findings can be generalized is limited. Because abundant contaminating clonotypes from the bulk population could be contained in FACS-sorted repertoires, computational filtering was required. A small share of clonotypes was detected in both CD4 and CD8 compartments, with the overlap likely arising from convergent recombination. Most clones expanded after primary vaccination (96% of CD4 and approximately 90% of CD8) were re-detected after the booster, suggesting that broad memory maintenance occurred.

Read against the paper, the sample's treatment or condition label means: live attenuated yellow fever vaccine strain. A standard Ficoll-Paque protocol was used to isolate PBMCs from peripheral blood. The RNeasy Micro Kit was used to extract RNA from sorted memory subsets. TCR cDNA was synthesized by 5'RACE template switching, which introduced a universal primer site and unique molecular identifiers. Priming of cDNA synthesis was performed from both the TCR alpha and TCR beta constant segments. Library amplification used two PCR steps, and the second PCR step added sample barcodes and sequencing adapters. Sequencing of libraries was done on Illumina HiSeq 2500 (2x100 bp) or NovaSeq (2x150 bp). The original pipeline was this. MIGEC handled demultiplexing of reads and collapsing into UMI consensus sequences, while MiXCR performed V(D)J alignment. Clonotypes responding to the vaccine were identified with edgeR on replicate PBMC samples, with the criteria of FDR below 0.01 and a log2 fold change above 5 up to day 15. Each bulk clonotype was labeled CD4 or CD8 based on which sequenced repertoire, CD4 or CD8, contained the clonotype at higher abundance. To estimate the distribution of each clone across memory phenotypes, clonotype frequencies in memory subsets were weighted by FACS-sorted cell numbers. TCRdb applied fastp at Q25 and MiXCR to the public reads, then kept only in-frame beta chains. Every entry covers one CDR3 protein and lists the most common genes and DNA from its rows. The V and J calls follow TCRdb's processing rather than the paper's. Across this sample there are over 35,000 distinct CDR3 sequences, with more than 6% seen only once. The biggest ten clones account for about 10% of the sample.

The sequencing here drew on PBMCs, either bulk or a sorted T-cell subset (CD4+, CD8+, memory, or dextramer-sorted; not recorded which), taken 45 days after the yellow fever booster vaccination. The chain is made from TRBV4-3 and TRBJ1-4; TRBD1 fits 7 bases in the junction. The source is a man aged 25 to 40 who received the YFV17D yellow fever vaccine. This receptor has the CDR3 CASSQDLIGTATRRELFF. The nucleotides are TGCGCCAGCAGCCAAGACCTCATAGGGACAGCCACGAGAAGGGAACTGTTTTTT.